This is a list of T cell receptor beta chains from one sample in a study of OX40 agonist ivuxolimab in advanced cancers. Using immunoSEQ multiplex PCR, the repertoire was profiled, and TCRdb retains in-frame clones only, with some absent. The data hold more than 70,000 clones, with roughly 89% observed a single time. This sample comprised CD4+ or CD8+ T cells sorted from blood, obtained in a trial of the OX40 agonist ivuxolimab. The receptors derive from an adult with an advanced solid tumor such as melanoma, head and neck, liver or kidney cancer. Each CDR3 is given without its conserved first and last residue.

J gene: TRBJ2-6; V gene: TRBV19; CDR3 protein: ASRGSPLWANVLT
J gene: TRBJ2-3; V gene: TRBV9; CDR3 protein: ASSFSLQDPTDTQY
J gene: TRBJ2-5; V gene: TRBV7-2; CDR3 protein: ASTPGGQETQY
J gene: TRBJ2-1; V gene: TRBV6-5; CDR3 protein: ASSYSFSSNEQF
J gene: TRBJ1-6; V gene: TRBV2; CDR3 protein: ASSDGVQSSYNSPLH
J gene: TRBJ2-3; V gene: TRBV5-1; CDR3 protein: ASSWTGGSGDTQY
J gene: TRBJ2-1; V gene: TRBV13; CDR3 protein: ASAHIAGVANEQF
J gene: TRBJ1-5; V gene: TRBV2; CDR3 protein: ASSAGGPNQPQH
J gene: NA; V gene: TRBV5-1; CDR3 protein: ASSLNVGSSYEQY
J gene: TRBJ1-1; V gene: TRBV27; CDR3 protein: ASSLYRDRHTEAF
J gene: TRBJ1-2; V gene: TRBV28; CDR3 protein: ASSYLQGGVNYGYT
J gene: TRBJ2-3; V gene: TRBV7-2; CDR3 protein: ASSRPYSDTQY
J gene: NA; V gene: TRBV7-2; CDR3 protein: ASSLVDPAYEQY
J gene: TRBJ1-5; V gene: TRBV6-5; CDR3 protein: ASSPFSDQPQH
J gene: TRBJ2-3; V gene: TRBV7-2; CDR3 protein: ASSSQLDTQY
J gene: TRBJ2-7; V gene: TRBV20-1; CDR3 protein: SVGQPNEQY
J gene: TRBJ2-5; V gene: TRBV5-1; CDR3 protein: ASSHRTSGSPLQETQY
J gene: TRBJ1-5; V gene: TRBV19; CDR3 protein: ASSIAGTSNQPQH
J gene: TRBJ2-1; V gene: TRBV10-3; CDR3 protein: AIRGSGRNSEQF
J gene: TRBJ2-2; V gene: TRBV6-5; CDR3 protein: ASKSGIDTGELF
J gene: TRBJ2-7; V gene: TRBV6-5; CDR3 protein: ASSTGTGRNEQY
J gene: TRBJ2-2; V gene: TRBV9; CDR3 protein: ASSQTGTGELF
J gene: TRBJ2-7; V gene: TRBV5-1; CDR3 protein: ASSPVIGGHEQY
J gene: TRBJ1-4; V gene: TRBV28; CDR3 protein: ASSFRGQGNEKLF
J gene: TRBJ1-4; V gene: TRBV7-9; CDR3 protein: ASSLAGQGATNEKLF
J gene: TRBJ2-5; V gene: TRBV1; CDR3 protein: TSSQTSGSWAETQY
J gene: TRBJ2-7; V gene: TRBV7-8; CDR3 protein: ASRGLSDYEQY
J gene: TRBJ2-2; V gene: TRBV6-1; CDR3 protein: ASSEKGVANTGELF
J gene: TRBJ1-2; V gene: TRBV6-1; CDR3 protein: ASTYRDRGYYGYT
J gene: TRBJ2-2; V gene: TRBV28; CDR3 protein: ASKFSGTGELF
J gene: TRBJ2-7; V gene: TRBV19; CDR3 protein: ASSIKGSSYEQY
J gene: TRBJ2-7; V gene: TRBV30; CDR3 protein: AWSPESYEQY
J gene: TRBJ2-5; V gene: TRBV5-8; CDR3 protein: ASSTDGVPVETQY
J gene: TRBJ2-7; V gene: TRBV5-1; CDR3 protein: ASSLELAGNYEQY
J gene: TRBJ1-1; V gene: TRBV29-1; CDR3 protein: SGTGQGDTEAF
J gene: TRBJ1-5; V gene: TRBV18; CDR3 protein: ASSPPEGGNQPQH
J gene: TRBJ1-1; V gene: TRBV12-2; CDR3 protein: ASRPPGGRCTEAF
J gene: TRBJ1-4; V gene: TRBV6-5; CDR3 protein: ASSWGRGEKLF
J gene: TRBJ2-1; V gene: TRBV5-1; CDR3 protein: ASSLGLNNEQF